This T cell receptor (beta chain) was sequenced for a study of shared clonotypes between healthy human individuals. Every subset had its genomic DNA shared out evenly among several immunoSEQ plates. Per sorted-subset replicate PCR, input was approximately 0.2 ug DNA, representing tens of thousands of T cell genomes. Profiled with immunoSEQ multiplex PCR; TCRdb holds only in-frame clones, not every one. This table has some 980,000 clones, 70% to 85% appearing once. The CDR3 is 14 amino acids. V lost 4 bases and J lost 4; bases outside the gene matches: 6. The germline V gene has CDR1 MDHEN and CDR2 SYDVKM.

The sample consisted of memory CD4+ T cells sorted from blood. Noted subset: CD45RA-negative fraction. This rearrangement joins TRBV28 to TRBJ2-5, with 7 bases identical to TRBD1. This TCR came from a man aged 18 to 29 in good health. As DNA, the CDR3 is TGTGCCAGCAGTTCGACAGGGCGACGAGAGACCCAGTACTTC. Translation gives CASSSTGRRETQYF.